These 23 T cell receptor beta chains were sequenced from one sample in a study of graft-versus-host responses after intestinal transplantation. No cognate antigen is known for these TCRs. Profiled with immunoSEQ multiplex PCR; TCRdb holds only in-frame clones, not every one. This table has tens of thousands of clones, 75% to 95% appearing once. The sample consisted of unstimulated CD4+ T cells sorted from spleen or lymph node cells, taken before intestinal transplant. The receptors were gathered from a human donor who received an intestinal transplant.

The J gene is TRBJ2-7, the V gene TRBV15; 7 nucleotides agree with TRBD1. Germline V gene data show CDR1 as LNHNV and CDR2 as YYDKDF (reference sequence). Trimming at V came to 2 bases and at J to 4 bases, leaving 2 bases not matched to a gene. This CDR3 spans 13 amino acids. CDR3: CATSRQGVYEQYF. The CDR3 DNA is TGTGCCACCAGCAGACAGGGGGTTTACGAGCAGTACTTC.

V is TRBV5-8 and J is TRBJ2-7; the D gene is possibly TRBD1 (5 bases). This CDR3 contains 15 residues. Looked up from germline, CDR1 is SGHTS and CDR2 is YDEGEE. The V gene lost 2 bases and the J gene lost 7 bases, with 19 bases spanning the gap. The CDR3 bases are TGTGCCAGCAGCTTTAGTGGGGCGGCTTCGGAAGAGCAGTACTTC. Translation: CASSFSGAASEEQYF.

CDR3 loop: CASSPRVSGTGGLGSGNTIYF. The CDR3 nucleotides read TGTGCCAGCTCACCCCGGGTTTCCGGGACAGGGGGCCTCGGCTCTGGAAACACCATATATTTT. The chain links TRBV18 to TRBJ1-3; 12 bases match TRBD1. The CDR3 consists of 21 residues. CDR1 is KGHSH and CDR2 is LQKENI in the germline V gene. V was pared by 3 bases and J by 0 bases, with 15 bases of the junction left unmatched.

This clone was picked up one time. The chain joins TRBV30 to TRBJ1-1, with 8 bases lining up with TRBD1. Germline values: CDR1 GTSNPN, CDR2 SVGIG (reference sequence). Unmatched junction bases numbered 6, after V lost 2 bases and J lost 4 bases. CDR3 length: 14 residues. The CDR3 loop is CAWSLGTGTTEAFF. CDR3 DNA sequence: TGTGCCTGGAGTCTTGGGACAGGCACCACTGAAGCTTTCTTT.

The chain has TRBV5-1 and TRBJ2-5; a weak D match, TRBD2 (5 bases). Deletions cut 3 bases from V and 5 bases from J, with 14 bases between. This CDR3 is 14 amino acids long. Per the germline V gene, CDR1 is SGHRS and CDR2 is YFSETQ. DNA of the CDR3: TGCGCCAGCAGCTCTCTCCGGGGTGCGGAGACCCAGTACTTC. This codes for CASSSLRGAETQYF.

The chain joins TRBV5-6 to TRBJ1-2; 8 bases align to TRBD1. V lost 0 bases, J lost 4 bases, and 11 bases stayed unmatched. CDR1 is SGHDT, CDR2 YYEEEE, per germline. CDR3 size: 17 residues. CDR3 sequence reads: CASSLAGTGPGGYGYTF. CDR3 nucleotides: TGTGCCAGCAGCTTGGCCGGGACAGGCCCAGGGGGCTATGGCTACACCTTC.

This chain joins TRBV7-2 and TRBJ1-5, with D maybe TRBD1 (5 bases). V was pared by 4 bases and J by 3 bases, with 7 bases between. The CDR3 is made up of 13 amino acids. Germline CDR1 and CDR2: SGHTA and FQGNSA. CDR3 protein: CASSSGPNQPQHF. The CDR3 nucleotides are TGTGCCAGCAGCTCAGGGCCCAATCAGCCCCAGCATTTT.

V is TRBV7-2 and J is TRBJ2-1; 7 positions match TRBD1. This CDR3 comprises 16 residues. The trim removed 2 bases at V and 0 bases at J, leaving 4 bases unmatched. Germline V CDR1 and CDR2: SGHTA, FQGNSA. In DNA form, the CDR3 reads TGTGCCAGCAGCTTACTCGCAGGGGGCTCCTACAATGAGCAGTTCTTC. Amino acids: CASSLLAGGSYNEQFF.

The genes are TRBV29-1 and TRBJ2-1; TRBD2 is a possible D gene (6 bases). Germline CDR1 is SQVTM and CDR2 is ANQGSEA. Trimming took 4 bases from V and 9 from J, leaving 10 bases between them. This CDR3 is 11 amino acids long. CDR3 DNA: TGCAGCGTTGTTCGGGACTTTGAGCAGTTCTTC. Translated, it gives CSVVRDFEQFF.

A single count supports this clone. CDR3 sequence (DNA): TGTGCCAGCAGCTTAGTTAGGGCGGGACTAGGCACAGATACGCAGTATTTT. Its translation is CASSLVRAGLGTDTQYF. The V call is TRBV7-8, the J call TRBJ2-3; TRBD2 agrees at 8 bases. The CDR3 contains 17 residues. Germline V gives CDR1 SGHVS, CDR2 FQNEAQ. V lost 1 base to trimming and J lost 1 base; unmatched junction nucleotides: 7. The whole variable domain, remainder taken from reference TRBV7-8 and TRBJ2-3, is GAGVSQSPRYKVAKRGQDVALRCDPISGHVSLFWYQQALGQGPEFLTYFQNEAQLDKSGLPSDRFFAERPEGSVSTLKIQRTQQEDSAVYLCASSLVRAGLGTDTQYFGPGTRLTVL.

The genes are TRBV7-9 and TRBJ1-6; D is unclear. Germline CDR1 is SEHNR and CDR2 is FQNEAQ (reference sequence). Between the trimmed V and J ends, which lost 1 base and 8 bases, there was a span of 6 bases. The length of the CDR3 is 13 residues. The CDR3 protein is CASSLGRDSPLHF. The CDR3 bases are TGTGCCAGCAGCTTAGGACGGGATTCACCCCTCCACTTT.

V gene TRBV12-2 combines with J gene TRBJ1-2; the listed D gene, TRBD1, was not tested against the DNA. TRBV12-2 is listed as a pseudogene. The CDR3 sequence is 17 residues long. CDR3 bases: TGTGCAAGTCGCTTAGCGCCGGACACGGCGGCTCCCTATGGCTACACCTTC. It codes for CASRLAPDTAAPYGYTF.

This clone has only a few counts. The genes are TRBV2 and TRBJ2-2; 10 bases map to TRBD1. This CDR3 region has 14 residues. CDR1 is SNHLY, CDR2 FYNNEI, per germline. With V trimmed by 8 bases and J by 5 bases, 5 bases remained unmatched. The CDR3 sequence: CASRRQGATGELFF. Written as DNA, the CDR3 is TGTGCCAGCCGCCGACAGGGGGCGACCGGGGAGCTGTTTTTT.

The chain couples TRBV30 to TRBJ2-7, with D perhaps TRBD1 (5 bases). The V end lost 1 base, the J end lost 0 bases, and 19 bases lay between the germline ends. Germline CDR1 and CDR2: GTSNPN and SVGIG (reference sequence). The CDR3 contains 17 residues. In DNA, the CDR3 is TGTGCCTGGAGTGGCGTGGGGCAAGGTGGCTCCTCCTACGAGCAGTACTTC. This gives the protein CAWSGVGQGGSSYEQYF.

This clone was detected only a few times. V gene TRBV5-5 combines with J gene TRBJ1-1, with a tentative D call TRBD1 (6 bases). The CDR3 length is 14 residues. The germline gives CDR1 SGHKS, CDR2 YYEKEE (reference sequence). V was shortened by 4 bases and J by 1 base, with 11 bases between the two germline ends. DNA for the CDR3: TGTGCCAGCAGCGACCTCAGGGGGAACACTGAAGCTTTCTTT. Its protein product is CASSDLRGNTEAFF.

V and J are TRBV19 and TRBJ1-2, with 7 bases lining up with TRBD1. CDR3 length: 15 residues. The V gene's germline CDR1 is LNHDA and CDR2 SQIVND (reference sequence). V shed 3 bases and J 4 bases; nucleotides not matched to a gene: 8. CDR3 DNA sequence: TGTGCCAGTAGTATCTTAGGAGGGGGCATCTATGGCTACACCTTC. Translating gives CASSILGGGIYGYTF. Drawing the rest from reference TRBV19 and TRBJ1-2, the complete variable domain is DGGITQSPKYLFRKEGQNVTLSCEQNLNHDAMYWYRQDPGQGLRLIYYSQIVNDFQKGDIAEGYSVSREKKESFPLTVTSAQKNPTAFYLCASSILGGGIYGYTFGSGTRLTVV.

The chain combines TRBV7-8 with TRBJ2-7; TRBD1 aligns across 9 bases. The CDR3 consists of 17 residues. Germline V CDR1 and CDR2: SGHVS, FQNEAQ. V was clipped by 5 bases and J by 4 bases; unmatched bases: 15. CDR3 DNA: TGTGCCAGCAGCCCCTACCCCCAAAGACAGGGGGGTTACGAGCAGTACTTC. Translation: CASSPYPQRQGGYEQYF.

This clone was observed once. The V call is TRBV29-1, the J call TRBJ1-1, with D perhaps TRBD1 (5 bases). Trimming stripped 7 bases from V and 4 bases from J, with 10 bases between. In germline, CDR1 is SQVTM, CDR2 ANQGSEA. This CDR3 has 11 residues. This CDR3 reads CSASTVTEAFF. The CDR3 coding sequence is TGCAGCGCTTCGACAGTCACTGAAGCTTTCTTT.

The chain couples TRBV29-1 to TRBJ2-2, with 7 nucleotides matching TRBD2. Germline lookup yields CDR1 SQVTM and CDR2 ANQGSEA. CDR3 size: 17 residues. Losses at the gene ends were 4 bases for V and 3 bases for J; bases not matched to a gene: 14. CDR3 amino acids: CSVAVTSFSPYTGELFF. Written as DNA, the CDR3 is TGCAGCGTTGCCGTGACTAGCTTTTCACCCTACACCGGGGAGCTGTTTTTT.

J is TRBJ1-2 and V is TRBV13; 9 nucleotides align to TRBD1. V shed 3 bases and J 5 bases; nucleotides not matched to a gene: 4. CDR3 length: 14 residues. From germline, CDR1 is PRHDT and CDR2 FYEKMQ (reference sequence). As DNA, the CDR3 is TGTGCCAGCAGCTTCACAGGGGGCTCTTATGGCTACACCTTC. This encodes CASSFTGGSYGYTF.

This clone was detected only once. The chain carries TRBV11-2 and TRBJ2-3, with D possibly matching TRBD2 (7 bases). The CDR3 covers 12 residues. Trimming removed 8 bases at V and 2 bases at J, with 8 bases between. CDR1 is SGHAT, CDR2 FQNNGV, per germline. Here the CDR3 reads CASGGATDTQYF. For the CDR3, the DNA is TGTGCCAGCGGGGGGGCCACAGATACGCAGTATTTT.

The genes are TRBV7-2 and TRBJ1-1; D is perhaps TRBD1 (5 bases). The ends were cut back, 1 base at V and 8 bases at J, with 17 bases in the middle. The germline V gene has CDR1 SGHTA and CDR2 FQGNSA. This CDR3 is built from 15 residues. CDR3 in DNA: TGTGCCAGCAGCTTAGTAACTACAGGAGGGTACGAAGCTTTCTTT. This gives the protein CASSLVTTGGYEAFF.

The CDR3 spells CASGASTSGTDTQYF. The CDR3 DNA sequence: TGCGCCAGCGGGGCCTCGACTAGCGGGACAGATACGCAGTATTTT. J is TRBJ2-3 and V is TRBV5-1, with 10 bases aligning to TRBD2. The CDR3 is made up of 15 amino acids. The ends lost 7 bases at V and 3 bases at J; junction bases unmatched: 8. CDR1 is SGHRS, CDR2 YFSETQ, per germline.